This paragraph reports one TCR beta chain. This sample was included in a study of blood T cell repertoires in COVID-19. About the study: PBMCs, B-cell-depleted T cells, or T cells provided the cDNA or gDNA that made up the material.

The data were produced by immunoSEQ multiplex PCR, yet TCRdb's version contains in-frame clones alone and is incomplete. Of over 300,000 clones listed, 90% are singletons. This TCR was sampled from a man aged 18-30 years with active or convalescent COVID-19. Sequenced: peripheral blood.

CDR3 amino acids: CASSLRSGGGTEAFF. The CDR3 DNA follows: TGCGCCAGCAGCTTGAGGTCGGGGGGCGGGACTGAAGCTTTCTTT. The chain couples TRBV5-1 to TRBJ1-1; D perhaps matches TRBD1 (6 bases). V lost 1 base and J lost 5, with 15 bases in between. The length of the CDR3 is 15 residues. Per germline, CDR1 SGHRS and CDR2 YFSETQ.